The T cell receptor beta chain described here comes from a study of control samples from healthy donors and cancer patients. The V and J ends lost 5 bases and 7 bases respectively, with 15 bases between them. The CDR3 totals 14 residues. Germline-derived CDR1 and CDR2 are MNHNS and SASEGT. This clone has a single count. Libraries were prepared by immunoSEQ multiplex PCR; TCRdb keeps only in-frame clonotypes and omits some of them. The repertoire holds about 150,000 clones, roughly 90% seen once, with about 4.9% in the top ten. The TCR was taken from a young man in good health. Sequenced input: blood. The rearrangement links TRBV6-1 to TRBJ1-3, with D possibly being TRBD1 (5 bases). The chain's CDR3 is CASSWDRSGNTIYF. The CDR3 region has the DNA TGTGCCAGCAGTTGGGACCGCTCCGGGAACACCATATATTTT.